This T cell receptor (beta chain) was captured by sequencing in a study of cytotoxic CD8 clonotypes in ibrutinib-treated CLL. Libraries were prepared by immunoSEQ multiplex PCR; TCRdb keeps only in-frame clonotypes and omits some of them. This table holds hundreds of thousands of clones, approximately 67% found once. The V gene lost 4 bases and the J gene lost 4 bases, with 14 bases spanning the gap. Germline CDR1 and CDR2: SEHNR and FQNEAQ (reference sequence). This CDR3 spans 14 amino acids. This sample comprised PBMCs, obtained after 36 months of ibrutinib treatment. The source is a human donor with chronic lymphocytic leukemia. The V call is TRBV7-9, the J call TRBJ2-7; TRBD2 might be the D (5 bases). The CDR3 nucleotides are TGTGCCAGCAGCTCGCTAGCTGCAACGTACGAGCAGTACTTC. As protein: CASSSLAATYEQYF.